The text below deals with one T cell receptor (beta chain). The target antigen is unknown. Unmatched junction bases numbered 4, after V lost 0 bases and J lost 2 bases. Germline V gives CDR1 MNHNS, CDR2 SASEGT. This CDR3 has 16 residues. The data derive from a study of beta chain features in type 1 diabetes. Study-level information: What patients shared with healthy donors was a similar profile of age, gender and cell yields.

The entirety of the isolated RNA underwent reverse transcription, so expressed TCRB transcripts were sequenced. Clones were sequenced by immunoSEQ multiplex PCR, and TCRdb holds only the in-frame ones, with some missing. The sample consists of fewer than 250,000 clones, 9.6% of them appearing once. Whole-study results and caveats: Insertion counts at VDJ junctions were lower in type 1 diabetes patients, who also showed more deletions there. The naive, central memory and Treg TCRB repertoires of patients appeared to be more similar to one another than those of healthy donors.

CD4+ naive, central memory, regulatory and stem cell-like memory subsets were isolated by sorting on CD45RO/CCR7/CD25/CD127/CD95/CD27. Source material: naive CD4+ T cells from blood. The sequence came from a woman between 18 and 30 years old in good health. The chain links TRBV6-1 to TRBJ2-7; TRBD2 matches at 10 bases. The CDR3 region has the DNA TGTGCCAGCAGTGAAGCAATGAGCGGGAGGGCCTACGAGCAGTACTTC. This codes for CASSEAMSGRAYEQYF.